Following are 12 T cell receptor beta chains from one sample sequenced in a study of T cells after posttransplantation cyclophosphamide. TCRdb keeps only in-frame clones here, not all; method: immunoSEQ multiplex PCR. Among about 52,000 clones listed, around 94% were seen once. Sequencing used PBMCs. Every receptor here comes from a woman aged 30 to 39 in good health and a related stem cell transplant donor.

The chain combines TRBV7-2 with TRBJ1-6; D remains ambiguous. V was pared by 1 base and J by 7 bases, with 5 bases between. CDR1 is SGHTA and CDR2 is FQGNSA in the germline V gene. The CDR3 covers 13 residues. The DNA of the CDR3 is TGTGCCAGCAGCTTAGTCAGGAATTCACCCCTCCACTTT. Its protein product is CASSLVRNSPLHF.

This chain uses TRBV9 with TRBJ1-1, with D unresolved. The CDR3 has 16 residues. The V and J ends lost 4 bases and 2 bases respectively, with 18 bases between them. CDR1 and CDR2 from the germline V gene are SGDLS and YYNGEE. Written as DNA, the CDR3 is TGTGCCAGCAGCCCCCCCCCAGGAATGGCTAACACTGAAGCTTTCTTT. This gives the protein CASSPPPGMANTEAFF.

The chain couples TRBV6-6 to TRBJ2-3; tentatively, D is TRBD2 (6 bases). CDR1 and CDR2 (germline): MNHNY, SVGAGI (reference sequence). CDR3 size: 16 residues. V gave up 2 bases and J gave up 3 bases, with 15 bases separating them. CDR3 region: CASSYPELASTDTQYF. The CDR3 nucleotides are TGTGCCAGCAGTTACCCAGAACTAGCCTCAACAGATACGCAGTATTTT.

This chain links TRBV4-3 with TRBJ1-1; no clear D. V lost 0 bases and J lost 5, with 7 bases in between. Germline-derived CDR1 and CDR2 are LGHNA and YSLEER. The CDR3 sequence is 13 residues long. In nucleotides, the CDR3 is TGCGCCAGCAGCCAAGAGGTTCGGACTGAAGCTTTCTTT. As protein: CASSQEVRTEAFF.

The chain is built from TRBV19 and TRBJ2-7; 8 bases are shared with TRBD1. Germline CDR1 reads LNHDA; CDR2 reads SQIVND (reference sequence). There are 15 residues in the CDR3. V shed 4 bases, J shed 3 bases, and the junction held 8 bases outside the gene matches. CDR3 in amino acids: CASSNLGQGRYEQYF. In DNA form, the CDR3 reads TGTGCCAGTAGTAACCTAGGACAGGGTCGCTACGAGCAGTACTTC.

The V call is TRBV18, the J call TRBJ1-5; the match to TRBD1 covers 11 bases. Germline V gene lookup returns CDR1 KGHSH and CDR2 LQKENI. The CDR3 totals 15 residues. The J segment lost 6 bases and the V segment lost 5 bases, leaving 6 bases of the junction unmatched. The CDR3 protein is CASSIGTGGSQPQHF. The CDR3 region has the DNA TGTGCCAGCTCAATTGGGACAGGGGGTAGTCAGCCCCAGCATTTT.

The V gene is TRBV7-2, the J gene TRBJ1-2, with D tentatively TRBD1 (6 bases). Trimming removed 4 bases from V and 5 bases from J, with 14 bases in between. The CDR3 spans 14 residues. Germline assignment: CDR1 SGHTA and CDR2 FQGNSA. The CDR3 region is CASSWDNPLYGYTF. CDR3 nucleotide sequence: TGTGCCAGCAGCTGGGACAACCCTCTATATGGCTACACCTTC.

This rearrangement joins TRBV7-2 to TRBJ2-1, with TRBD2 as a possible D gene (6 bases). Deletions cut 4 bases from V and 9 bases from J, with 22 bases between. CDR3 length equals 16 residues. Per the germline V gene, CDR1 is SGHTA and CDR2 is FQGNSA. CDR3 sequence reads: CASSSTRFPGSIEQFF. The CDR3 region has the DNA TGTGCCAGCAGCTCGACTAGATTTCCCGGTAGTATTGAGCAGTTCTTC.

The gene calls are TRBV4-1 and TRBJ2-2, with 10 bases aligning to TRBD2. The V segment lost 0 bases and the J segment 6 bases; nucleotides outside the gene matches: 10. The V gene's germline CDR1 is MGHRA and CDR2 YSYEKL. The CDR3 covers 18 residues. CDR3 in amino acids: CASSQEPAGGPAPGELFF. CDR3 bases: TGCGCCAGCAGCCAAGAGCCAGCGGGGGGGCCAGCTCCCGGGGAGCTGTTTTTT.

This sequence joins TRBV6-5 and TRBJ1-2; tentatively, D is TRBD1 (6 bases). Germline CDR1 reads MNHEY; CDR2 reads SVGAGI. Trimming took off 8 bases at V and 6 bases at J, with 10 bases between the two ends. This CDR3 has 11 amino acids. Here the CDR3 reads CASGRGNGYTF. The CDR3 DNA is TGTGCCAGCGGTAGGGGGAATGGCTACACCTTC.

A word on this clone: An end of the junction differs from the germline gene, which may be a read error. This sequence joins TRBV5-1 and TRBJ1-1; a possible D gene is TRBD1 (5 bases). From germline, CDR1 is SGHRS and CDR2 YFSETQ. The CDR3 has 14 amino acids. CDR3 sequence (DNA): TGCGCCAGCAGGTTGGACTCGGGGGTGACTGAAGCTTTCTTT. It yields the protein CASRLDSGVTEAFF.

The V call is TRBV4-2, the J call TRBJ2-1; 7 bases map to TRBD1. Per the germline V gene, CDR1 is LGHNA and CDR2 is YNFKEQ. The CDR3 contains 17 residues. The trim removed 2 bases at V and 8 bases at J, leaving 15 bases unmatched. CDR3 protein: CASSQNNRGEVLHEQFF. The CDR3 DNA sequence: TGTGCCAGCAGCCAAAATAACAGGGGCGAGGTATTGCATGAGCAGTTCTTC.